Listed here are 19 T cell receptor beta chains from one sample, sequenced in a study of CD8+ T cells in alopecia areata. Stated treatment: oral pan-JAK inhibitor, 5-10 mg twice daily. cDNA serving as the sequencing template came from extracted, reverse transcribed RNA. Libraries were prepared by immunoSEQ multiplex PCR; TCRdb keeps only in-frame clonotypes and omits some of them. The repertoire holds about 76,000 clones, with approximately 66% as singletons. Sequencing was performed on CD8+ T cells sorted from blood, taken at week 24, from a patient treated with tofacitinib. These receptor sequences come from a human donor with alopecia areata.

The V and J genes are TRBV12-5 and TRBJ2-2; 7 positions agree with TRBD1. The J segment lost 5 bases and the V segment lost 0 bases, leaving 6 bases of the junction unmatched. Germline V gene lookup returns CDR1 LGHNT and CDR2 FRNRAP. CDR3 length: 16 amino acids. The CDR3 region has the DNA TGTGCTAGTGGTTTGGTACTGGGACAGAGGACCGGGGAGCTGTTTTTT. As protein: CASGLVLGQRTGELFF. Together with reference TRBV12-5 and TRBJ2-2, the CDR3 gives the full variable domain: DARVTQTPRHKVTEMGQEVTMRCQPILGHNTVFWYRQTMMQGLELLAYFRNRAPLDDSGMPKDRFSAEMPDATLATLKIQPSEPRDSAVYFCASGLVLGQRTGELFFGEGSRLTVL.

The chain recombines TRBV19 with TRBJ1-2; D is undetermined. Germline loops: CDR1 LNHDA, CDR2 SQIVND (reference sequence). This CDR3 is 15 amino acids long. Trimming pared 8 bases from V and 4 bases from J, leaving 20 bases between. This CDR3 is CASGPSPAGSYGYTF. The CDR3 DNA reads TGTGCCAGTGGTCCGTCGCCGGCGGGGAGCTATGGCTACACCTTC.

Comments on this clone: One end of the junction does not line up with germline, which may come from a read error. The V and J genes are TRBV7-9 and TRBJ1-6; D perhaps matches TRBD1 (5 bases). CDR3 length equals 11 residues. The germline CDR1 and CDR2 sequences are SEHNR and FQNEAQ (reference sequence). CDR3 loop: CASSDGTDLSF. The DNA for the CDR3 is TGTGCCAGCAGCGACGGGACGGACCTTTCCTTT.

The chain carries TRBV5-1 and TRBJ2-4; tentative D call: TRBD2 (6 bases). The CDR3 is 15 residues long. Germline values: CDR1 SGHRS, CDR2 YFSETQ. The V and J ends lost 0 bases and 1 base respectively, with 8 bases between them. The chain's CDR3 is CASSLDRGAKNIQYF. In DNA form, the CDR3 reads TGCGCCAGCAGCTTGGACCGGGGGGCCAAAAACATTCAGTACTTC.

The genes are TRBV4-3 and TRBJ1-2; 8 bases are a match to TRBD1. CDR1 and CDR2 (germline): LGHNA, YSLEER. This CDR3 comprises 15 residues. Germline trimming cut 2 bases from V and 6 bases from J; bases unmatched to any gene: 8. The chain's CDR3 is CASSQLLRGLDGYTF. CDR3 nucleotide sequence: TGCGCCAGCAGCCAACTCCTCAGGGGGCTCGATGGCTACACCTTC.

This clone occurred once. The CDR3 DNA reads TGTGCCAGCAGCTTAGCGCCGGGACAGTGGTACGAGCAGTACTTC. Its translation: CASSLAPGQWYEQYF. V gene TRBV7-2 combines with J gene TRBJ2-7; 7 bases align to TRBD1. Trimming at V came to 0 bases and at J to 4 bases, leaving 6 bases not matched to a gene. CDR1 is SGHTA, CDR2 FQGNSA, per germline. CDR3 length equals 15 residues.

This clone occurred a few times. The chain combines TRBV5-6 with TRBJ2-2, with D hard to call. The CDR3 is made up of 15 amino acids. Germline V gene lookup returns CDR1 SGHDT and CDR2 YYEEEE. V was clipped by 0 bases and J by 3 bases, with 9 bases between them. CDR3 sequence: CASSLGVSYTGELFF. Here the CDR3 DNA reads TGTGCCAGCAGCTTGGGTGTCAGCTACACCGGGGAGCTGTTTTTT.

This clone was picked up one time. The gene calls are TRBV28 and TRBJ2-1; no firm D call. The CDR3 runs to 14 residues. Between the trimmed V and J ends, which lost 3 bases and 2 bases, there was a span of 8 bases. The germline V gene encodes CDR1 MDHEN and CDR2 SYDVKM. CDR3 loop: CASSFVATYNEQFF. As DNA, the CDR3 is TGTGCCAGCAGTTTCGTGGCCACCTACAATGAGCAGTTCTTC.

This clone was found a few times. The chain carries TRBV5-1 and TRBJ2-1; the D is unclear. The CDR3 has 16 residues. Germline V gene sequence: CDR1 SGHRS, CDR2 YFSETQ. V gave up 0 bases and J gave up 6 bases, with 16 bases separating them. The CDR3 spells CASSLVGRSVGNEQFF. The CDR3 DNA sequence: TGCGCCAGCAGCTTGGTCGGCAGGTCCGTGGGCAATGAGCAGTTCTTC.

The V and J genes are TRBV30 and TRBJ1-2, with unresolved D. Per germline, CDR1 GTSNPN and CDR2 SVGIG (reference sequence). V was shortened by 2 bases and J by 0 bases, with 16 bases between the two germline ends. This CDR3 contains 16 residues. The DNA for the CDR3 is TGTGCCTGGAGTCGAACACAGCTGAAAGCTAACTATGGCTACACCTTC. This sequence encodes CAWSRTQLKANYGYTF.

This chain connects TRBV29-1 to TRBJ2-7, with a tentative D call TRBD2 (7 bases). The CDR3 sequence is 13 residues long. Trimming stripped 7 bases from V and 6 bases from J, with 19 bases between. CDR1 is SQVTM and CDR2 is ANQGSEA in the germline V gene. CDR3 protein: CSAGGGGQLEQYF. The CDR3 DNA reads TGCAGCGCCGGGGGCGGGGGTCAACTCGAGCAGTACTTC.

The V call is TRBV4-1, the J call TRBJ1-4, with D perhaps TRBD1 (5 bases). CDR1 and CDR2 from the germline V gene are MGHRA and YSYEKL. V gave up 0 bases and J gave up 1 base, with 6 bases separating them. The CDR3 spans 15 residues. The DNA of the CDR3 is TGCGCCAGCAGCCAAGATGGGGGAACTAATGAAAAACTGTTTTTT. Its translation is CASSQDGGTNEKLFF.

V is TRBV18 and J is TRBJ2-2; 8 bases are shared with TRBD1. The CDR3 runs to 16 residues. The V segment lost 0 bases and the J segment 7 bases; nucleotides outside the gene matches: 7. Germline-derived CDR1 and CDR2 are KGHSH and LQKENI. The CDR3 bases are TGTGCCAGCTCACCACCCGGACAGGGAGTGCACGGGGAGCTGTTTTTT. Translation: CASSPPGQGVHGELFF.

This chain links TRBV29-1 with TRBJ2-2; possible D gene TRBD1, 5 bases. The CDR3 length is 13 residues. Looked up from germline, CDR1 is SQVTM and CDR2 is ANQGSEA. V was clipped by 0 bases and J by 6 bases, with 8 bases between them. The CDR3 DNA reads TGCAGCGTTGAAGAGCAGGGCCCCGGGGAGCTGTTTTTT. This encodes CSVEEQGPGELFF.

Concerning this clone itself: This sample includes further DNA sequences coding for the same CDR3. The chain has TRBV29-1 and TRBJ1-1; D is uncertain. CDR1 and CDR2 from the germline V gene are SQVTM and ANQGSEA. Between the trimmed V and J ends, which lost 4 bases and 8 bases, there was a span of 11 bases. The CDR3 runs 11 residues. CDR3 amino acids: CSVVQSAEAFF. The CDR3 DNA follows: TGCAGCGTTGTCCAGTCGGCCGAAGCTTTCTTT.

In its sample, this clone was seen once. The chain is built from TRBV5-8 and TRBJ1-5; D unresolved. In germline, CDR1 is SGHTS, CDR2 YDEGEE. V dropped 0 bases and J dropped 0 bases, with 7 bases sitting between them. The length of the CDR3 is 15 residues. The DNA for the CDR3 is TGTGCCAGCAGCTTGGTACGTTTTAGCAATCAGCCCCAGCATTTT. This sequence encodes CASSLVRFSNQPQHF. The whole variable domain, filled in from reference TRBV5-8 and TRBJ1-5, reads EAGVTQSPTHLIKTRGQQATLRCSPISGHTSVYWYQQALGLGLQFLLWYDEGEERNRGNFPPRFSGRQFPNYSSELNVNALELEDSALYLCASSLVRFSNQPQHFGDGTRLSIL.

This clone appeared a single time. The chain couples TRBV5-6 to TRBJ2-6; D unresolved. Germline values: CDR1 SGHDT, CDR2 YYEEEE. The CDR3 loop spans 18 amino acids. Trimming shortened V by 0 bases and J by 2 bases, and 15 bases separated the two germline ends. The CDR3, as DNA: TGTGCCAGCAGCTTGGGTACGGGTTCTTTAACTGGGGCCAACGTCCTGACTTTC. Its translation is CASSLGTGSLTGANVLTF.

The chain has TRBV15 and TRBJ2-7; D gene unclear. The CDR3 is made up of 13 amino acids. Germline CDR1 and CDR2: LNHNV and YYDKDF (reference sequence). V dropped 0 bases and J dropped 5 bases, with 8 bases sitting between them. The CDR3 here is CATSRDPGNEQYF. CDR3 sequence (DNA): TGTGCCACCAGCAGAGATCCAGGAAACGAGCAGTACTTC.

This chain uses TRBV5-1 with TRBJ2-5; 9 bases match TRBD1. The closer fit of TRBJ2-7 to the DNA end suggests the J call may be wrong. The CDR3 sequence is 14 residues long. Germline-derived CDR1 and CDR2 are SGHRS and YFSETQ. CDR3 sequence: CASSSDRGPYEQYF. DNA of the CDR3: TGCGCCAGCAGCTCGGACAGGGGCCCTTACGAGCAGTACTTC.